Below, one T cell receptor beta chain is given with its context. Its antigen is not known. With V trimmed by 5 bases and J by 5 bases, 12 bases remained unmatched. The CDR3 contains 17 residues. Germline lookup yields CDR1 SGHTA and CDR2 FQGTGA. The data are from a study of beta chain features in type 1 diabetes. About the research overall: When patients were set against healthy donors, age, gender and cell yields were similar. Study-wide points: Researchers report that Type 1 diabetes patients had moderately but significantly shorter TCRB CDR3s across all four CD4+ subsets.

Isolated RNA was reverse transcribed in full, so expressed TCRB transcripts were sequenced. The protocol was immunoSEQ multiplex PCR, while the TCRdb copy is restricted to in-frame clones and leaves out a portion. This table holds around 600,000 clones, around 12% found once. This chain uses TRBV7-3 with TRBJ2-3; 11 bases are a match to TRBD2. This clonotype was obtained from a man aged 25-45 years with type 1 diabetes. What was sequenced was naive CD4+ T cells from blood. CDR3 DNA sequence: TGTGCCAGCAGCCCCCAAGGTACTAGCGGGGGACAAGATACGCAGTATTTT. This translates into CASSPQGTSGGQDTQYF.